Below are 6 T cell receptor beta chains sequenced from a single sample in a study of shared clonotypes between healthy human individuals. Only in-frame clones appear in the TCRdb table, and some are missing; sequencing was by immunoSEQ multiplex PCR. The repertoire holds 330,000 or so clones, with around 74% as singletons. Sequencing was done on a sample of memory CD4+ T cells sorted from blood. Documented subset: CD45RA-negative fraction. These TCRs come from a man under 40 in good health.

The gene calls are TRBV10-3 and TRBJ1-2; weak D call: TRBD1 (5 bases). Germline V lookup: CDR1 ENHRY, CDR2 SYGVKD. The germline V and J ends were trimmed by 4 bases and 4 bases, with 16 bases remaining between them. This CDR3 has 15 residues. CDR3 coding DNA: TGTGCCATCAGTGGGGACCGTGAAGGAGGCTATGGCTACACCTTC. This sequence encodes CAISGDREGGYGYTF.

The chain links TRBV7-2 to TRBJ1-2; D gene uncertain. Per the germline V gene, CDR1 is SGHTA and CDR2 is FQGNSA. This CDR3 spans 13 amino acids. V lost 6 bases to trimming and J lost 4 bases, with 12 bases between them. The CDR3 bases are TGTGCCAGCAGTGCTCAACTCCCCTATGGCTACACCTTC. It codes for CASSAQLPYGYTF.

The CDR3 spells CASNRWDQETQYF. CDR3 coding DNA: TGTGCCAGCAATAGATGGGACCAAGAGACCCAGTACTTC. The J gene is TRBJ2-5, the V gene TRBV2; no clear D gene. Germline CDR1 is SNHLY and CDR2 is FYNNEI. V lost 7 bases to trimming and J lost 0 bases, with 9 bases between them. The CDR3 contains 13 residues.

This clone was recorded a few times. The J gene is TRBJ2-1, the V gene TRBV5-4; 7 nucleotides match TRBD1. The CDR3 is made up of 13 amino acids. The germline V gene has CDR1 SGHNT and CDR2 YYREEE (reference sequence). V dropped 4 bases and J dropped 6; count of bases not matched to a gene: 4. Written as DNA, the CDR3 is TGTGCCAGCAGCCCCGGGACAGCCAATGAGCAGTTCTTC. It specifies CASSPGTANEQFF.

The rearrangement joins TRBV7-9 to TRBJ2-1, with D possibly TRBD1 on 5 matching bases. CDR3 length: 13 residues. V lost 1 base and J lost 6, with 7 bases in between. The germline V gene has CDR1 SEHNR and CDR2 FQNEAQ (reference sequence). The CDR3 spells CASSLVGVNEQFF. In DNA form, the CDR3 reads TGTGCCAGCAGCTTAGTAGGGGTCAATGAGCAGTTCTTC.

In its sample, this clone was seen a few times. J is TRBJ2-3 and V is TRBV25-1; 8 bases agree with TRBD1. V lost 4 bases to trimming and J lost 4 bases; unmatched junction nucleotides: 7. CDR3 length: 15 residues. Germline assignment: CDR1 MGHDK and CDR2 SYGVNS. This chain's CDR3 is CASSAGQGPADTQYF. CDR3 in DNA: TGTGCCAGCAGTGCAGGACAGGGTCCCGCAGATACGCAGTATTTT.